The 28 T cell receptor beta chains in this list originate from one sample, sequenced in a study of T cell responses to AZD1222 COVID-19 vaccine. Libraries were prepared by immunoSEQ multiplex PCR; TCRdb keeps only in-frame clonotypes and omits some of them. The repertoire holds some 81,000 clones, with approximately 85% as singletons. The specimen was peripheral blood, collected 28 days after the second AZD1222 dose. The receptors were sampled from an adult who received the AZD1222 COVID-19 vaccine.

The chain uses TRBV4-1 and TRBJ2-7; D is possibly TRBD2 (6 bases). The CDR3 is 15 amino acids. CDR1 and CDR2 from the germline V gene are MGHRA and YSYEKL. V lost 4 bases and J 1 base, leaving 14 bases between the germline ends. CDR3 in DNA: TGCGCCAGCAGCCCGGCAGGGCGGGGATCCTACGAGCAGTACTTC. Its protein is CASSPAGRGSYEQYF.

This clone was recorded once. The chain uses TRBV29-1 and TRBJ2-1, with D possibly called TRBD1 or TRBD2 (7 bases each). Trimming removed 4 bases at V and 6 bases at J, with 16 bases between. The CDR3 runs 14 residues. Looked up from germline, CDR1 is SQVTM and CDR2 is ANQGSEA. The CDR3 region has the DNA TGCAGCGTTGGGAGCGGGACAGCTATCAATGAGCAGTTCTTC. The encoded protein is CSVGSGTAINEQFF.

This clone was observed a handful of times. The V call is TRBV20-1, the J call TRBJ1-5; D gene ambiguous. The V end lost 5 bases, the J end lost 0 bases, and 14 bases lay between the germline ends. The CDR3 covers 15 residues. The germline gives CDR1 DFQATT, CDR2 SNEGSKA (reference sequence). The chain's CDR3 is CSAGGKRYSNQPQHF. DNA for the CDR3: TGCAGTGCTGGTGGGAAACGGTATAGCAATCAGCCCCAGCATTTT.

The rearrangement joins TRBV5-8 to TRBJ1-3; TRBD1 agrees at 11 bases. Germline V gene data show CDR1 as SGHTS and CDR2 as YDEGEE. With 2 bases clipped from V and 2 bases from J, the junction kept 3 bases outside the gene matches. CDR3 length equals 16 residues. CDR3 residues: CASSFGTGGTGNTIYF. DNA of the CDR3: TGTGCCAGCAGCTTTGGGACAGGGGGAACTGGAAACACCATATATTTT.

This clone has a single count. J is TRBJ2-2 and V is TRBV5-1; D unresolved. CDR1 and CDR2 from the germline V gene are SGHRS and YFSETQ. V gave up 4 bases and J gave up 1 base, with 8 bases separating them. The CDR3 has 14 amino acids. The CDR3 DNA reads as TGCGCCAGCAGCGGGCAGATGAACACCGGGGAGCTGTTTTTT. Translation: CASSGQMNTGELFF.

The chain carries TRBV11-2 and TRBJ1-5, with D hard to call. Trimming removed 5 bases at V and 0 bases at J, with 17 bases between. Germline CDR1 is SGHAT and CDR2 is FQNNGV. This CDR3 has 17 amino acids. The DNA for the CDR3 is TGTGCCAGCAGCCTCCAATCGGACGGCCATAGCAATCAGCCCCAGCATTTT. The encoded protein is CASSLQSDGHSNQPQHF.

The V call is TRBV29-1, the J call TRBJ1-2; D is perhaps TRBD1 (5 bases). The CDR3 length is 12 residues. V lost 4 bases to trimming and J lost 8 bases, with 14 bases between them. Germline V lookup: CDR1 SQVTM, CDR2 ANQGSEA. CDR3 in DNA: TGCAGCGTTGGTGGGGGAACGGACGGCTACACCTTC. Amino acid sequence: CSVGGGTDGYTF.

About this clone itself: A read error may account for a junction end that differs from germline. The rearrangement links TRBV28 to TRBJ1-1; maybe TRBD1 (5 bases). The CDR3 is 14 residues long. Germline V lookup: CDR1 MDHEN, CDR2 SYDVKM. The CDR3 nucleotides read TGTGCCAGCGGTTTAGGGGCGACGAACACTGAAGCTTTCTTT. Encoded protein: CASGLGATNTEAFF.

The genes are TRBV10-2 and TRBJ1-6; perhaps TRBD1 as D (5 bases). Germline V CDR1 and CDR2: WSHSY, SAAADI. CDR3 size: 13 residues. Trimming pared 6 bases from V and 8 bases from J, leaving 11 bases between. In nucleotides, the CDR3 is TGCGCCAGCAGAGTAGGGACGGATTCACCCCTCCACTTT. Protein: CASRVGTDSPLHF.

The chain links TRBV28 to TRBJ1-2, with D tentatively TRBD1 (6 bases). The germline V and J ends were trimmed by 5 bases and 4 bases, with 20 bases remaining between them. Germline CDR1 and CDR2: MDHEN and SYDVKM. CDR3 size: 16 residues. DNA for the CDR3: TGTGCCAGCAGTCCCCCTGGGGCAGGGGACATCTATGGCTACACCTTC. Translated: CASSPPGAGDIYGYTF.

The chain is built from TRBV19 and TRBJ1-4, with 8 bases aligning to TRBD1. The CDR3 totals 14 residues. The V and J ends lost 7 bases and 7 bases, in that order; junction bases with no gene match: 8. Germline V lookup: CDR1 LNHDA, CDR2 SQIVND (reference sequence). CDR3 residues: CASTDQGAGEKLFF. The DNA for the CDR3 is TGTGCCAGTACCGACCAGGGGGCAGGTGAAAAACTGTTTTTT. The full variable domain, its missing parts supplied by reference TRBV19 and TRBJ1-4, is DGGITQSPKYLFRKEGQNVTLSCEQNLNHDAMYWYRQDPGQGLRLIYYSQIVNDFQKGDIAEGYSVSREKKESFPLTVTSAQKNPTAFYLCASTDQGAGEKLFFGSGTQLSVL.

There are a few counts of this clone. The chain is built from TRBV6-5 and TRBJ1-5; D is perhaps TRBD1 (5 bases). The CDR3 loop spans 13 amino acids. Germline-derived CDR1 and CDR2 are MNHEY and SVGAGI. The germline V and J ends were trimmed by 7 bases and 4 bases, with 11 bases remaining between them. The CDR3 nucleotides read TGTGCCAGCACCCAGGGCCCGAATCAGCCCCAGCATTTT. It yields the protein CASTQGPNQPQHF.

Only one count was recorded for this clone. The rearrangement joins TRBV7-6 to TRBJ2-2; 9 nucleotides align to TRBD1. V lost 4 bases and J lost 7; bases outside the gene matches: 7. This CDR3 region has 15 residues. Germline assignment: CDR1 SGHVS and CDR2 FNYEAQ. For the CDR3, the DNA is TGTGCCAGCAGCTCGGACAGGGGACGGAGCGGGGAGCTGTTTTTT. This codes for CASSSDRGRSGELFF.

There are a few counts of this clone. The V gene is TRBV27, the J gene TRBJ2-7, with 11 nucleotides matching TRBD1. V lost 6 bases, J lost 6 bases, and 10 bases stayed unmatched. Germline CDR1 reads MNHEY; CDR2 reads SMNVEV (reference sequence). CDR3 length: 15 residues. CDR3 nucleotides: TGTGCCAGCAGCTACCAAGGGACAGGGGGAGCCGAGCAGTACTTC. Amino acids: CASSYQGTGGAEQYF.

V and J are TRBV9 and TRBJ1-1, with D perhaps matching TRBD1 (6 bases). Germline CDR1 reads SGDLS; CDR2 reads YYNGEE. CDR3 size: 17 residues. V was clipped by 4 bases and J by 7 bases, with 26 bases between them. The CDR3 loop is CASSSRDIEYSSFEAFF. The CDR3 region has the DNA TGTGCCAGCAGCAGCCGGGACATCGAATACTCCAGCTTTGAAGCTTTCTTT.

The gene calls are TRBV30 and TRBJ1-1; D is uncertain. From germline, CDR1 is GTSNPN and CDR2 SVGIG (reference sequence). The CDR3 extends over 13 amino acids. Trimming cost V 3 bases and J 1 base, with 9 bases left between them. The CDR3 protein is CAWSHRANTEAFF. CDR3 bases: TGTGCCTGGAGCCACCGGGCGAACACTGAAGCTTTCTTT.

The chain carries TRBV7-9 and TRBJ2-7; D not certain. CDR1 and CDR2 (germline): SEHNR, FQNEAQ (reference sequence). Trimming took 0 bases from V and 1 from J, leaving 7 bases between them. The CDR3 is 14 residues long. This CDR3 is CASSLAAASYEQYF. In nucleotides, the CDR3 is TGTGCCAGCAGCTTAGCCGCAGCTTCCTACGAGCAGTACTTC.

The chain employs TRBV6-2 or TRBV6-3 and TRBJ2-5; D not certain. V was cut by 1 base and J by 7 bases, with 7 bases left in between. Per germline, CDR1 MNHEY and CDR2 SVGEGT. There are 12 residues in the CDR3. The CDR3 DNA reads TGTGCCAGCAGTTACTGGGGTGGGACCCAGTACTTC. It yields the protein CASSYWGGTQYF.

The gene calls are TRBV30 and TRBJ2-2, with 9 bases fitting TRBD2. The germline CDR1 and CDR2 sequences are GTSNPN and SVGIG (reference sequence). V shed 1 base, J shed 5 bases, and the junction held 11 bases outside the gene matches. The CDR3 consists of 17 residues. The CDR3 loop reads CAWSARRGGLFTGELFF. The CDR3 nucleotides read TGTGCCTGGAGTGCCCGGCGGGGGGGCCTTTTTACCGGGGAGCTGTTTTTT.

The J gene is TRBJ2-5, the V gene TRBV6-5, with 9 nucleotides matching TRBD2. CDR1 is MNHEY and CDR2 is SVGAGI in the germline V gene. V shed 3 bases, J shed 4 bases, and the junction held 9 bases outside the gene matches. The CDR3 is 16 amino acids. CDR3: CASSYIFSGSTETQYF. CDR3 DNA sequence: TGTGCCAGCAGTTATATCTTTAGCGGGAGTACAGAGACCCAGTACTTC.

The CDR3 bases are TGTGCCAGTAGTATCACGACAGGGGGGGTCAGCGCTGAAGCTTTCTTT. Protein sequence: CASSITTGGVSAEAFF. The gene calls are TRBV19 and TRBJ1-1; 9 bases are a match to TRBD1. V was pared by 3 bases and J by 6 bases, with 11 bases of the junction left unmatched. The CDR3 length is 16 residues. From germline, CDR1 is LNHDA and CDR2 SQIVND (reference sequence).

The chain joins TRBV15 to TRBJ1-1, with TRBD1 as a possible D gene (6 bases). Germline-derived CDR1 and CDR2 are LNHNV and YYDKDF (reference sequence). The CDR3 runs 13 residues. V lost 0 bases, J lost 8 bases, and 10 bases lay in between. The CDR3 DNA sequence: TGTGCCACCAGCAGAGATACCACAGGGGAAGCTTTCTTT. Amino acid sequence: CATSRDTTGEAFF.

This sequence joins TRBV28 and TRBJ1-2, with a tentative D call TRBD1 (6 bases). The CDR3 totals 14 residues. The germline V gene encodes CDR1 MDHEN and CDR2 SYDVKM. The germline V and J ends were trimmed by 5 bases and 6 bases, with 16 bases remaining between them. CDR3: CASSLRGARDGYTF. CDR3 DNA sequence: TGTGCCAGCAGTCTGAGGGGGGCTCGGGATGGCTACACCTTC.

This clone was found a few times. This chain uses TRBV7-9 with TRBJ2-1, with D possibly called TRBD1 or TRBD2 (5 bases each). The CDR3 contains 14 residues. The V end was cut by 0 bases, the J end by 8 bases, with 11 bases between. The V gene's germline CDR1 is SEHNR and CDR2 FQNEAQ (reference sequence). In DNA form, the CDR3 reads TGTGCCAGCAGCTTAGCCGGGGTGGGGCATGAGCAGTTCTTC. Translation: CASSLAGVGHEQFF.

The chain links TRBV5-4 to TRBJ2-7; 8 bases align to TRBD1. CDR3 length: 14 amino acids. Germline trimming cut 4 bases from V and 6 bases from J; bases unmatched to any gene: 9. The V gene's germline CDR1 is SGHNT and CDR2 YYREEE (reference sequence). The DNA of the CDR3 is TGTGCCAGCAGCATCCAGGACAGGGAAACCGAGCAGTACTTC. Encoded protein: CASSIQDRETEQYF.

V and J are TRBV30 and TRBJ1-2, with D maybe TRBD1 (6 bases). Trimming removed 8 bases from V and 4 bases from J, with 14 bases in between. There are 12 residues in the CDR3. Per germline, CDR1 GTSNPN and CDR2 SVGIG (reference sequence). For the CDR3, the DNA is TGTGCCGGAAGCCGGGACACCTATGGCTACACCTTC. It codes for CAGSRDTYGYTF.

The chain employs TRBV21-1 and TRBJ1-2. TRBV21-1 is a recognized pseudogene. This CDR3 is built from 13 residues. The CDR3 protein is CASSGRPVGGYTF. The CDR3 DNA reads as TGTGCCAGCAGCGGGCGGCCGGTTGGGGGCTACACCTTC.

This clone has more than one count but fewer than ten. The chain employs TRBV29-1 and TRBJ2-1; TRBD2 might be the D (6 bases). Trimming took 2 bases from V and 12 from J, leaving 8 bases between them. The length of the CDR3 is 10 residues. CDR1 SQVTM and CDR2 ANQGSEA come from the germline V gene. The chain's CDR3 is CSVETGGQFF. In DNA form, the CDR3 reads TGCAGCGTTGAAACCGGGGGGCAGTTCTTC.